This T cell receptor beta chain is from a study of STAT3 mutations in large granular lymphocyte leukemia. As regards this clone: The antigen remains unidentified.

General study findings and limits: In T-cell large granular lymphocyte leukemia, about half of patients showed multiple immunodominant subclonotypes. No sample exists from the first appearance of each clone. Some patients had persisting codominant clonotypes that could mask small clones.

About 40,000 productive templates were obtained per sample on average. Profiling relied on immunoSEQ multiplex PCR, and the TCRdb table lists in-frame clones only, not all of them. The sample comprises about 2,600 clones, roughly 30% of which are singletons, and 55% to 75% rests with the top ten. This TCR came from a human donor with T large granular lymphocyte leukemia. Some clones in this sample may be carry-over from other donors' samples. Sequencing was performed on PBMCs.

The CDR3 nucleotides are TGTGCCTGGGCAGAGGGCTACGAGCAGTACTTC. This encodes CAWAEGYEQYF. J is TRBJ2-7 and V is TRBV30, with D possibly being TRBD2 (5 bases). Trimming removed 5 bases from V and 3 bases from J, with 8 bases in between. Germline V gene data show CDR1 as GTSNPN and CDR2 as SVGIG (reference sequence). The CDR3 consists of 11 residues.